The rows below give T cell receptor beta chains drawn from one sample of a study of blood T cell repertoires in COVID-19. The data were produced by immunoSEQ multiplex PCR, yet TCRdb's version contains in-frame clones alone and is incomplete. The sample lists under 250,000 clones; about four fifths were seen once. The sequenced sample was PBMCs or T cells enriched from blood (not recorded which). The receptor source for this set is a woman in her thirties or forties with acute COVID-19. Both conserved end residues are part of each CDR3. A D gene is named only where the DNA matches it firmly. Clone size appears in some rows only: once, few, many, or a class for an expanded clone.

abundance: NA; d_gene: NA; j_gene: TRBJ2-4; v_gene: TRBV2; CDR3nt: TGTGCCAGCAGGGGGGAGGTAATGCTAGCCAAAAACATTCAGTACTTC; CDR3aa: CASRGEVMLAKNIQYF
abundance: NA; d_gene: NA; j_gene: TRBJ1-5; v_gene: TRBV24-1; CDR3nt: TGTGCCACTTTGCGGGCGAGCAATCAGCCCCAGCATTTT; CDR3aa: CATLRASNQPQHF
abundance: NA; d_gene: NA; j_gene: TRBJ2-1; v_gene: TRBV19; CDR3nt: TGTGCCAGTAGTATCCGAGTGGGGGGAGATGAGCAGTTCTTC; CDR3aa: CASSIRVGGDEQFF
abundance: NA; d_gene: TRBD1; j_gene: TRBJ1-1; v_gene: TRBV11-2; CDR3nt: TGTGCCAGCAGCCCATGGACAGGGAGAAGCACTGAAGCTTTCTTT; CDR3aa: CASSPWTGRSTEAFF
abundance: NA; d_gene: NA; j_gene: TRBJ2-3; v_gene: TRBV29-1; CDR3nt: TGCAGCGTAAGGGAGGCCGGTTTTGATACGCAGTATTTT; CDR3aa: CSVREAGFDTQYF
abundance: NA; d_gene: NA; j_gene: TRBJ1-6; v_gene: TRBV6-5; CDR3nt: TGTGCCAGCAGTTTGGAGAGCTCCTATAATTCACCCCTCCACTTT; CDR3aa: CASSLESSYNSPLHF
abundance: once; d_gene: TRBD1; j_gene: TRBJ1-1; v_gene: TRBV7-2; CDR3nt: TGTGCCAGCAGCTTAGGTAGGGGGCCTGGGGCTGAAGCTTTCTTT; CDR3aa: CASSLGRGPGAEAFF
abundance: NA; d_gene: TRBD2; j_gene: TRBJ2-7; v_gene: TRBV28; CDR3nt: TGTGCCAGCAGTTTTAGCGGGAACAAAGTCGGTAGGCAGTACTTC; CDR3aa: CASSFSGNKVGRQYF
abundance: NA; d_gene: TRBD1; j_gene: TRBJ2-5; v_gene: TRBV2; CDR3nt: TGTGCCAGCAAGACAGGGAGCGAGACCCAGTACTTC; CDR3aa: CASKTGSETQYF
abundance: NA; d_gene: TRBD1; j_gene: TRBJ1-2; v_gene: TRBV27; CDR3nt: TGTGCCAGCAGTTCGACAGGGGGTACCAACTATGGCTACACCTTC; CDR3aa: CASSSTGGTNYGYTF
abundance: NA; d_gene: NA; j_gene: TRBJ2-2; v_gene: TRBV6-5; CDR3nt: TGTGCCAGCAGTCAAACAGGACACACCGGGGAGCTGTTTTTT; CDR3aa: CASSQTGHTGELFF
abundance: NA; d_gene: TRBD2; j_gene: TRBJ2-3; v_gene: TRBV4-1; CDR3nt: TGCGCCAGCAGCCAAGTAGCGGGAGAGGGCTCAGATACGCAGTATTTT; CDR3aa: CASSQVAGEGSDTQYF
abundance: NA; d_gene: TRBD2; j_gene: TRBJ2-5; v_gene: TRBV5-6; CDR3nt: TGTGCCAGCAGCTTGGAACTAGCGGGGGGTTCCCGACAAGAGACCCAGTACTTC; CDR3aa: CASSLELAGGSRQETQYF
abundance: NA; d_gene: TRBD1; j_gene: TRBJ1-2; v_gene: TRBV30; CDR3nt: TGTGCCTGGATTGGGACAGGTAGTACCTACACCTTC; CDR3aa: CAWIGTGSTYTF
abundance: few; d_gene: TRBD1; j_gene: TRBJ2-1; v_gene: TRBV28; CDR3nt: TGTGCCAGCAGTTTCCTCGGACAGGGCAAGGAGCAGTTCTTC; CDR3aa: CASSFLGQGKEQFF
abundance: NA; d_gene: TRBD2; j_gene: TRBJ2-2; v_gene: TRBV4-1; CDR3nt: TGCGCCAGCAGCTACCTAGCGGGAGTGATTAGGACCGGGGAGCTGTTTTTT; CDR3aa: CASSYLAGVIRTGELFF
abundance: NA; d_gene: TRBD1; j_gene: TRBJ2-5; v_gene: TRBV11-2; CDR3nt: TGTGCCAGCAGCCCGGCCGGGACAGGGAAAGAGACCCAGTACTTC; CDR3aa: CASSPAGTGKETQYF
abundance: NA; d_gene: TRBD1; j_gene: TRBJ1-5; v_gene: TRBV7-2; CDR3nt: TGTGCCAGCAGCTTAGCAGGGACAGGAACCGATCAGCCCCAGCATTTT; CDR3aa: CASSLAGTGTDQPQHF
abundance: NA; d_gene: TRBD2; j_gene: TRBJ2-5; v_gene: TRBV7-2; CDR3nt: TGTGCCAGCAGCCTCCGGACTAGCGGGGTGGGAGAGACCCAGTACTTC; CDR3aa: CASSLRTSGVGETQYF
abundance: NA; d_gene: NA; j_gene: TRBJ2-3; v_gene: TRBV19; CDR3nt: TGTGCCAGTAGTATACGTAGGGGTCTAACAGATACGCAGTATTTT; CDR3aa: CASSIRRGLTDTQYF
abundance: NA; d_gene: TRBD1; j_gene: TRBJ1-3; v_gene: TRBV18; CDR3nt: TGTGCCAGCCAACTCGGACAGGGGGCTGGAAACACCATATATTTT; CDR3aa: CASQLGQGAGNTIYF
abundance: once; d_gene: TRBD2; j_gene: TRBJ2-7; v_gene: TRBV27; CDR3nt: TGTGCCAGCAGTTTAGGAGGGCTAGCGGGGACCCCCTACGAGCAGTACTTC; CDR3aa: CASSLGGLAGTPYEQYF